This note documents a single T cell receptor beta chain sequence. Its antigen is undetermined. These data belong to a study of cytomegalovirus exposure and HLA in healthy donors. At the level of the study: The study's early data release held about 85 million unique TCRs from HLA-typed donors.

The CDR3 is 14 amino acids. CDR1 is SGHRS, CDR2 YFSETQ, per germline. J lost 7 bases, V lost 2 bases, and 8 bases had no gene match. PCR primers comprised 60 Vbeta and 13 Jbeta primers. Repertoires were generated with immunoSEQ multiplex PCR, while TCRdb's copy carries only in-frame clones and drops some. The table lists about 39,000 clones. Study conclusions and caveats: Common viral pathogens seemed, in a later analysis, to connect with several of the most significant clusters. Most CMV-associated TCR beta chains were later found to appear HLA-restricted.

Sample: PBMCs. The chain is built from TRBV5-1 and TRBJ2-7, with 8 nucleotides matching TRBD1. This clonotype was obtained from a woman aged 30 to 39 in good health and CMV-seropositive. This CDR3 is CASSFDQGAREQYF. The CDR3 DNA sequence: TGCGCCAGCAGCTTTGACCAGGGGGCGAGAGAGCAGTACTTC. Supplemented by reference TRBV5-1 and TRBJ2-7, the full variable domain reads KAGVTQTPRYLIKTRGQQVTLSCSPISGHRSVSWYQQTPGQGLQFLFEYFSETQRNKGNFPGRFSGRQFSNSRSEMNVSTLELGDSALYLCASSFDQGAREQYFGPGTRLTVT.